This entry lists 28 T cell receptor beta chains sequenced from one sample in a study of blood T cell repertoires in COVID-19. The data were produced by immunoSEQ multiplex PCR, yet TCRdb's version contains in-frame clones alone and is incomplete. The data show just over 650,000 clones, with 85% to 90% seen just once and under 0.3% held by the top ten. Sequencing was performed on peripheral blood. These TCRs come from a woman aged 18-30 years with acute or convalescent COVID-19.

The V gene is TRBV2, the J gene TRBJ1-5; the D gene is possibly TRBD1 (6 bases). CDR3 length equals 12 residues. CDR1 is SNHLY, CDR2 FYNNEI, per germline. The V and J ends lost 8 bases and 5 bases respectively, with 10 bases between them. In DNA, the CDR3 is TGTGCCAGCGGGACACTCGATCAGCCCCAGCATTTT. Protein product: CASGTLDQPQHF.

This clone was seen a single time. CDR3 in DNA: TGTGCCAGCAGACTCGCGGGACACGAGCAGTACTTC. This gives the protein CASRLAGHEQYF. This sequence joins TRBV6-6 and TRBJ2-7, with a weak D call TRBD2 (6 bases). The CDR3 is 12 amino acids. V was shortened by 6 bases and J by 5 bases, with 11 bases between the two germline ends. In germline, CDR1 is MNHNY, CDR2 SVGAGI (reference sequence).

The rearrangement joins TRBV2 to TRBJ2-7; maybe TRBD1 (5 bases). The CDR3 spans 14 residues. The ends were cut back, 2 bases at V and 4 bases at J, with 12 bases in the middle. Germline V lookup: CDR1 SNHLY, CDR2 FYNNEI. CDR3 loop: CASSEMGPLYEQYF. CDR3 nucleotides: TGTGCCAGCAGTGAAATGGGGCCTCTTTACGAGCAGTACTTC.

The chain links TRBV27 to TRBJ2-3; unclear D gene. Trimming shortened V by 3 bases and J by 0 bases, and 13 bases separated the two germline ends. Germline-derived CDR1 and CDR2 are MNHEY and SMNVEV (reference sequence). This CDR3 comprises 16 residues. The CDR3 region has the DNA TGTGCCAGCAGTTTTATAGGCGGAACTAGCACAGATACGCAGTATTTT. It codes for CASSFIGGTSTDTQYF.

This rearrangement joins TRBV19 to TRBJ1-2; D possibly corresponds to TRBD1 (6 bases). CDR3 length: 13 residues. V was cut by 6 bases and J by 4 bases, with 12 bases left in between. Germline V CDR1 and CDR2: LNHDA, SQIVND (reference sequence). The CDR3 region is CASRLGGSYGYTF. As DNA, the CDR3 is TGTGCCAGTAGATTAGGGGGTAGCTATGGCTACACCTTC.

The J gene is TRBJ1-2, the V gene TRBV19; D unclear. The germline CDR1 and CDR2 sequences are LNHDA and SQIVND (reference sequence). V was shortened by 1 base and J by 2 bases, with 11 bases between the two germline ends. The CDR3 extends over 15 amino acids. This chain's CDR3 is CASSIAQSGNYGYTF. Written as DNA, the CDR3 is TGTGCCAGTAGTATAGCGCAGTCGGGAAACTATGGCTACACCTTC.

This sequence joins TRBV2 and TRBJ1-1; the match to TRBD1 covers 7 bases. CDR1 is SNHLY, CDR2 FYNNEI, per germline. With 7 bases clipped from V and 1 base from J, the junction kept 9 bases outside the gene matches. The CDR3 totals 15 residues. The CDR3 coding sequence is TGTGCCAGCATGGGGTGGGACAGCCGGAACACTGAAGCTTTCTTT. Protein: CASMGWDSRNTEAFF. Filled out from reference TRBV2 and TRBJ1-1, the complete variable domain reads EPEVTQTPSHQVTQMGQEVILRCVPISNHLYFYWYRQILGQKVEFLVSFYNNEISEKSEIFDDQFSVERPDGSNFTLKIRSTKLEDSAMYFCASMGWDSRNTEAFFGQGTRLTVV.

This chain links TRBV7-2 with TRBJ2-7; weak D call: TRBD1 (6 bases). This CDR3 contains 15 residues. V was pared by 5 bases and J by 7 bases, with 21 bases between. Germline values: CDR1 SGHTA, CDR2 FQGNSA. The CDR3 nucleotides are TGTGCCAGCAGCCGCCAACAGGGCCCTTCTCCTGAGCAGTACTTC. This codes for CASSRQQGPSPEQYF.

The CDR3 DNA reads TGCAGCGTTGTCCGCAGGGGGATGAAGAACACTGAAGCTTTCTTT. It encodes CSVVRRGMKNTEAFF. The chain links TRBV29-1 to TRBJ1-1; TRBD1 matches 7 bases. The CDR3 has 15 residues. From germline, CDR1 is SQVTM and CDR2 ANQGSEA. V trimming: 4 bases; J trimming: 1 base; junction bases outside the gene matches: 9.

The rearrangement uses TRBV4-1 and TRBJ1-1, with a weak D call TRBD1 (5 bases). The CDR3 runs 14 residues. Trimming removed 3 bases at V and 1 base at J, with 9 bases between. Germline loops: CDR1 MGHRA, CDR2 YSYEKL. CDR3 DNA: TGCGCCAGCAGCCAGGAGGGGCCGAACACTGAAGCTTTCTTT. It codes for CASSQEGPNTEAFF.

This clone was seen just once. This rearrangement joins TRBV6-5 to TRBJ2-2; 8 bases line up with TRBD1. From germline, CDR1 is MNHEY and CDR2 SVGAGI. J was trimmed by 3 bases and V by 5 bases; bases with no gene match: 5. This CDR3 has 15 amino acids. The CDR3 bases are TGTGCCAGCAGTAAGACAGGGGTGGACACCGGGGAGCTGTTTTTT. Translation: CASSKTGVDTGELFF.

The CDR3 spells CASSQGASGNVYGYTF. CDR3 nucleotide sequence: TGTGCCAGCAGCCAAGGGGCCAGTGGGAATGTCTATGGCTACACCTTC. The chain couples TRBV7-2 to TRBJ1-2; maybe TRBD1 (5 bases). V dropped 5 bases and J dropped 4 bases, with 20 bases sitting between them. The CDR3 sequence is 16 residues long. CDR1 is SGHTA, CDR2 FQGNSA, per germline.

The V call is TRBV6-2 or TRBV6-3, the J call TRBJ1-2; D not certain. CDR1 and CDR2 from the germline V gene are MNHEY and SVGEGT. The CDR3 is 15 residues long. The V end was cut by 3 bases, the J end by 3 bases, with 14 bases between. CDR3 sequence: CASSYGVRLDYGYTF. Here the CDR3 DNA reads TGTGCCAGCAGTTATGGTGTGAGACTCGACTATGGCTACACCTTC.

To note about this clone: At one of its ends the junction is not consistent with the germline gene, which may arise from a read error. V and J are TRBV11-2 and TRBJ1-2; 9 bases are shared with TRBD1. Germline V gene lookup returns CDR1 SGHAT and CDR2 FQNNGV. The CDR3 is 14 amino acids. The CDR3 DNA reads TGTGCCAGCAGCCTAGAGGGACAGGGTCATGGCTACACCTTC. Translating gives CASSLEGQGHGYTF.

V gene TRBV4-1 combines with J gene TRBJ2-7; TRBD2 might be the D (6 bases). The CDR3 is made up of 13 amino acids. Deletions cut 5 bases from V and 6 bases from J, with 14 bases between. Per germline, CDR1 MGHRA and CDR2 YSYEKL. CDR3 coding DNA: TGCGCCAGCAGCGGCGGGGACCCACTCGAGCAGTACTTC. Its protein is CASSGGDPLEQYF.

V gene TRBV29-1 combines with J gene TRBJ1-2; D may be TRBD1 (5 bases). This CDR3 region has 15 residues. Germline V gene data show CDR1 as SQVTM and CDR2 as ANQGSEA. V lost 3 bases and J lost 5, with 19 bases in between. DNA for the CDR3: TGCAGCGTTGATTTTCAGGGCTCTCATCGGTATGGCTACACCTTC. It specifies CSVDFQGSHRYGYTF.

On this clone: This specimen includes other DNA sequences encoding the same CDR3. CDR3 DNA sequence: TGTGCCAGCAGCTTAGATAGAAACACTGAAGCTTTCTTT. Translation gives CASSLDRNTEAFF. This chain joins TRBV7-3 and TRBJ1-1, with no clear D. The CDR3 totals 13 residues. Trimming cost V 2 bases and J 2 bases, with 6 bases left between them. Germline values: CDR1 SGHTA, CDR2 FQGTGA.

This chain links TRBV28 with TRBJ1-2, with D perhaps matching TRBD1 (5 bases). The V and J ends lost 4 bases and 7 bases respectively, with 19 bases between them. The germline V gene has CDR1 MDHEN and CDR2 SYDVKM. CDR3 length equals 15 residues. CDR3 region: CASSSLIPTAGGYTF. The CDR3 nucleotides are TGTGCCAGCAGTTCCTTAATACCGACAGCCGGTGGCTACACCTTC.

As DNA, the CDR3 is TGTGCCAGCAGTGAACAGGGGATGGGAAACTATGGCTACACCTTC. This encodes CASSEQGMGNYGYTF. The chain joins TRBV2 to TRBJ1-2; D is possibly TRBD1 (6 bases). The CDR3 extends over 15 amino acids. CDR1 and CDR2 from the germline V gene are SNHLY and FYNNEI. V gave up 2 bases and J gave up 2 bases, with 12 bases separating them.

This clone is a singleton in its sample. CDR3 bases: TGTGCCAGCAGCCAAGACCCCGGACAAAACACCATATATTTT. It is translated as CASSQDPGQNTIYF. The chain combines TRBV3-1 (or the pseudogene TRBV3-2) with TRBJ1-3, with D possibly matching TRBD1 (5 bases). Germline lookup yields CDR1 LGHDT and CDR2 YNNKEL (reference sequence). V lost 0 bases and J lost 6, with 9 bases in between. The CDR3 length is 14 residues.

The chain has TRBV5-6 and TRBJ1-2, with D unresolved. Trimming cost V 0 bases and J 4 bases, with 13 bases left between them. Per the germline V gene, CDR1 is SGHDT and CDR2 is YYEEEE. CDR3 length: 15 amino acids. CDR3 coding DNA: TGTGCCAGCAGCTTGGAGTTTCAAGGAGGCTATGGCTACACCTTC. Translated, it gives CASSLEFQGGYGYTF.

J is TRBJ1-3 and V is TRBV7-2; tentative D call: TRBD1 (5 bases). Germline lookup yields CDR1 SGHTA and CDR2 FQGNSA. With 2 bases removed from V and 0 bases from J, the gap between germline ends came to 14 bases. The CDR3 runs 17 residues. Here the CDR3 reads CASSLPRGVFSGNTIYF. CDR3 coding DNA: TGTGCCAGCAGCTTACCCCGGGGGGTCTTCTCTGGAAACACCATATATTTT. The variable domain in full, completed from reference TRBV7-2 and TRBJ1-3, reads GAGVSQSPSNKVTEKGKDVELRCDPISGHTALYWYRQSLGQGLEFLIYFQGNSAPDKSGLPSDRFSAERTGGSVSTLTIQRTQQEDSAVYLCASSLPRGVFSGNTIYFGEGSWLTVV.

This clone was detected only a few times. The chain carries TRBV6-4 and TRBJ1-3; D might be TRBD1 (5 bases). The V end lost 6 bases, the J end lost 1 base, and 10 bases lay between the germline ends. This CDR3 is built from 14 residues. Germline V CDR1 and CDR2: MRHNA, SNTAGT. Here the CDR3 DNA reads TGTGCCAGCAGCGAGACAGCGTCTGGAAACACCATATATTTT. This encodes CASSETASGNTIYF.

The rearrangement uses TRBV29-1 and TRBJ1-1; 9 positions agree with TRBD1. V trimming: 8 bases; J trimming: 3 bases; junction bases outside the gene matches: 10. CDR3 length: 14 amino acids. Germline-derived CDR1 and CDR2 are SQVTM and ANQGSEA. CDR3 protein: CSSSLGQGHTEAFF. CDR3 bases: TGCAGCTCGAGCTTAGGACAGGGGCACACTGAAGCTTTCTTT.

The chain combines TRBV2 with TRBJ2-7; 8 bases agree with TRBD2. Per germline, CDR1 SNHLY and CDR2 FYNNEI. The V segment lost 3 bases and the J segment 2 bases; nucleotides outside the gene matches: 6. The CDR3 spans 15 residues. This chain's CDR3 is CASSEKAGDTYEQYF. The CDR3 nucleotides read TGTGCCAGCAGTGAGAAAGCGGGGGATACCTACGAGCAGTACTTC. Based on the CDR3 plus reference TRBV2 and TRBJ2-7, the full variable domain is EPEVTQTPSHQVTQMGQEVILRCVPISNHLYFYWYRQILGQKVEFLVSFYNNEISEKSEIFDDQFSVERPDGSNFTLKIRSTKLEDSAMYFCASSEKAGDTYEQYFGPGTRLTVT.

The chain carries TRBV30 and TRBJ2-5, with TRBD1 as a possible D gene (6 bases). The CDR3 is made up of 12 amino acids. V gave up 3 bases and J gave up 4 bases, with 9 bases separating them. The germline CDR1 and CDR2 sequences are GTSNPN and SVGIG (reference sequence). The DNA for the CDR3 is TGTGCCTGGAGGGACAGTAGAGAGACCCAGTACTTC. Its translation: CAWRDSRETQYF.

This chain uses TRBV15 with TRBJ1-5, with D perhaps matching TRBD1 (5 bases). The CDR3 consists of 14 residues. CDR1 is LNHNV and CDR2 is YYDKDF in the germline V gene (reference sequence). Trimming removed 8 bases at V and 6 bases at J, with 17 bases between. CDR3 residues: CATGLRGGIQPQHF. CDR3 sequence (DNA): TGTGCCACCGGCTTACGGGGGGGGATTCAGCCCCAGCATTTT.

This chain's CDR3 is CAIRPRTSGGSTDTQYF. In DNA, the CDR3 is TGTGCCATCCGCCCCCGGACTAGCGGGGGGTCCACAGATACGCAGTATTTT. J is TRBJ2-3 and V is TRBV10-3, with TRBD2 matching 14 bases. V dropped 8 bases and J dropped 2; count of bases not matched to a gene: 9. The CDR3 is 17 residues long. The V gene's germline CDR1 is ENHRY and CDR2 SYGVKD.